This T cell receptor (beta chain) was recovered during a study of blood T cell repertoires in COVID-19. Study in general: From the United States, Italy and Spain came samples of acute and convalescent COVID-19. Sources were T cells, B-cell-depleted T cells, or PBMCs; the material itself was cDNA or gDNA.

Seattle patient enrollment occurred during active infection, with longitudinal follow-up thereafter. The CDR3 runs 15 residues. The germline V gene has CDR1 SGHTS and CDR2 YDEGEE. Trimming removed 0 bases from V and 0 bases from J, with 8 bases in between. Study processing details: How many nucleated cells were present was estimated from reference gene primer amplification. Using immunoSEQ multiplex PCR, the repertoire was profiled, and TCRdb retains in-frame clones only, with some absent. That table is the source of V, J and clone size, and D and trimming were worked out from the DNA. Among about 200,000 clones, roughly 84% were seen once, and the ten largest hold roughly a sixth.

The TCR was taken from a man over 45 with COVID-19, enrolled during active disease. V is TRBV5-8 and J is TRBJ2-3, with TRBD2 as a possible D gene (6 bases). Sequencing used peripheral blood. CDR3 amino acids: CASSLGGASTDTQYF. As DNA, the CDR3 is TGTGCCAGCAGCTTGGGCGGGGCCAGCACAGATACGCAGTATTTT.